This TCR beta chain was documented in a study of metastatic and nonmetastatic thyroid tumors. Looking at the study overall: Blood and tumor or nodule tissue repertoires from malignant and benign thyroid patients were compared. Broader study findings: In blood and tumor, TCR beta diversity was reportedly significantly higher in malignant thyroid tumors than in benign nodules.

Every patient was untreated before thyroid surgery. The authors' processing: The study built a papillary thyroid cancer distant-metastasis classifier from CDR3 differences across clinicopathological groups. Through MiXCR, TCRdb re-clonotyped the PCR reads. It is TCRdb's table, rather than the study itself, that gives the V and J calls and clone size. Of about 24,000 clones detected, under 25% appear once; the ten largest clones hold over 10%. V shed 6 bases, J shed 7 bases, and the junction held 9 bases outside the gene matches. Germline V gives CDR1 MNHNS, CDR2 SASEGT. The CDR3 spans 14 residues. On this clone: What it binds is not known.

The origin of this receptor is a male donor with papillary thyroid cancer or a benign thyroid nodule (not recorded which). Some clones in this sample may be carry-over from other donors' samples. Material: blood. The gene calls are TRBV6-1 and TRBJ1-5, with 7 positions matching TRBD1. This CDR3 reads CASRTGMAGQPQHF. The CDR3 nucleotides are TGTGCCAGCAGGACAGGGATGGCCGGGCAGCCCCAGCATTTT.